Given below is one TCR beta chain in context. The antigen it recognizes is unknown. Base qualities were left out, and no much larger clone turns up one base away. V is cut back by 6 bases and J by 4 bases, with 5 bases in the junction unmatched. Measured from the cysteine to the phenylalanine, the CDR3 is 13 residues long. CDR3 DNA is the only sequence kept; it has 39 bases, read in frame from the first base. CDR1 and CDR2 were assigned from the germline V gene (reference sequence) as SEHNR and FQNEAQ. This specimen belongs to a study of blood T cell repertoires in COVID-19 (dated by TCRdb to 2020 to 2022). With respect to the entire study: The collaborator samples originated in the United States, Italy and Spain and spanned the acute and convalescent phases of COVID-19. The material from the prospective study consisted of cDNA or gDNA derived from T cells, B-cell-depleted T cells, or PBMCs. Subjects who had been exposed to COVID-19, were actively infected with it, or had recovered from it provided the deeply sampled blood TCRbeta repertoires that made up the dataset. The repertoires were released in a freely available public database intended as a resource for research on the immune response to SARS-CoV-2. The samples were drawn from the first 160 participants of the ongoing ImmuneRACE study and from 1,200 or so subjects provided by 6 global collaborators. Sample metadata almost always included a de-identified subject ID, COVID-19 status, age in years and sex. HLA class I and class II types, where available, came from metadata supplied by the sample provider rather than from assay-based typing.

The paper's findings and limits, for the study overall: The quantity of clinical and demographic metadata differed by source and by participant and was supplied without curation.

Samples from volunteer blood donors who had recovered from COVID-19 were contributed by a second Seattle source. Whole blood was collected in K2EDTA tubes by collaborating institutions according to the institutions' own protocols. Collaborator samples were shipped for TCRbeta analysis as frozen whole blood, isolated PBMCs, or DNA extracted from either sample type. TCRbeta CDR3 regions were amplified from genomic DNA by means of the immunoSEQ Assay, a bias-controlled multiplex PCR. Under the source paper's analysis protocol: The number of nucleated cells in each sample was estimated by amplification of reference gene primers within the assay. To quantify the absolute abundance of each unique TCRbeta CDR3 rearrangement, sequence reads were collapsed and filtered. For each sample, productive Simpson clonality was calculated as the square root of Simpson's diversity index across productive rearrangements. This is the immuneACCESS table as TCRdb keeps it, with only in-frame sequences that have V and J called. A part of the clones is gone; compared with another copy, unresolved V genes explain less than half, and the rest is unexplained. The V and J calls and the clone size are those of that table, but D and trimming were determined from the DNA. The table for this sample lists more than 250,000 clones; about 89% of them were counted only once. The ten largest account for 6.4% of the sample.

The chain is assembled from TRBV7-9 and TRBJ1-2; TRBD1 agrees with 7 junctional bases. The specimen was peripheral blood. The clonotype comes from a man aged 18 to 29 who had recovered from COVID-19. The CDR3 sequence is CASSRQGFYGYTF. The nucleotide sequence is given as TGTGCCAGCAGTCGACAGGGATTCTATGGCTACACCTTC.